Shown below are 26 T cell receptor beta chains from a single sample sequenced in a study of blood T cell repertoires in COVID-19. The repertoire was sequenced with immunoSEQ multiplex PCR; TCRdb's copy has only in-frame clones and lacks some. This table has about 190,000 clones, around 84% appearing once. The sequenced material came from peripheral blood. These receptors all stem from a human donor in a cohort sampled during active COVID-19.

The chain is built from TRBV30 and TRBJ1-1; unclear D gene. CDR1 and CDR2 (germline): GTSNPN, SVGIG (reference sequence). The V end was cut by 4 bases, the J end by 0 bases, with 6 bases between. The CDR3 is made up of 12 amino acids. Here the CDR3 reads CAWNFLNTEAFF. The CDR3 DNA reads TGTGCCTGGAACTTTTTGAACACTGAAGCTTTCTTT.

This clone was observed a handful of times. Other DNA sequences in this sample translate to the same CDR3. The chain joins TRBV6-5 to TRBJ2-4; D gene uncertain. V shed 6 bases and J shed 0 bases, with 6 bases lying between them. The CDR3 length is 13 residues. Germline V CDR1 and CDR2: MNHEY, SVGAGI. The CDR3 region is CASRQLAKNIQYF. The CDR3, as DNA: TGTGCCAGCAGACAGTTAGCCAAAAACATTCAGTACTTC.

This sequence joins TRBV27 and TRBJ2-5, with 7 bases matching TRBD1. CDR1 and CDR2 (germline): MNHEY, SMNVEV (reference sequence). V trimming: 5 bases; J trimming: 5 bases; junction bases outside the gene matches: 14. The CDR3 contains 16 residues. CDR3 nucleotide sequence: TGTGCCAGCAGTCCTTTGCGGACAGGTAGGGGTGAGACCCAGTACTTC. Translated, it gives CASSPLRTGRGETQYF.

The chain couples TRBV24-1 to TRBJ2-3; possible D gene TRBD1, 7 bases. Germline V CDR1 and CDR2: KGHDR, SFDVKD. Deletions cut 9 bases from V and 5 bases from J, with 14 bases between. The length of the CDR3 is 13 residues. CDR3 bases: TGTGCCACCCGGCGGCAGGGGGGAGATACGCAGTATTTT. This translates into CATRRQGGDTQYF.

V usage is TRBV5-1 and J usage is TRBJ2-6; 10 positions match TRBD2. J was trimmed by 0 bases and V by 4 bases; bases with no gene match: 13. The CDR3 length is 20 residues. Germline values: CDR1 SGHRS, CDR2 YFSETQ. For the CDR3, the DNA is TGCGCCAGCAGCCTCAAGCCTAGCGGGAGTCGTAGCTCTGGGGCCAACGTCCTGACTTTC. Translating gives CASSLKPSGSRSSGANVLTF.

The CDR3 DNA follows: TGTGCCATCAGAGGGGAAGGACGGTACGAGCAGTACGTC. Translating it yields CAIRGEGRYEQYV. This chain links TRBV10-3 with TRBJ2-7; weak D call: TRBD1 (5 bases). The germline V gene encodes CDR1 ENHRY and CDR2 SYGVKD. The CDR3 spans 13 residues. Trimming cost V 6 bases and J 4 bases, with 13 bases left between them.

V is TRBV12-3 or TRBV12-4 and J is TRBJ2-1; no reliable D call. The CDR3 has 13 residues. The V and J ends lost 6 bases and 3 bases respectively, with 9 bases between them. The chain's CDR3 is CASRTVVYNEQFF. The DNA of the CDR3 is TGTGCCAGCAGGACTGTCGTCTACAATGAGCAGTTCTTC.

The chain couples TRBV28 to TRBJ2-2; D remains unclear. There are 15 residues in the CDR3. Trimming removed 2 bases at V and 3 bases at J, with 10 bases between. Germline V gene sequence: CDR1 MDHEN, CDR2 SYDVKM. This chain's CDR3 is CASSLVHGYTGELFF. DNA for the CDR3: TGTGCCAGCAGTTTAGTTCACGGGTACACCGGGGAGCTGTTTTTT.

This clone has at least ten counts. The chain has TRBV15 and TRBJ2-7; 10 nucleotides match TRBD1. V lost 3 bases, J lost 2 bases, and 1 base stayed unmatched. Germline V lookup: CDR1 LNHNV, CDR2 YYDKDF (reference sequence). This CDR3 is built from 14 residues. The CDR3 coding sequence is TGTGCCACCAGCAGCGACAGGGGGCCCTACGAGCAGTACTTC. It specifies CATSSDRGPYEQYF.

CDR3 in amino acids: CASSRTGLYGYTF. The CDR3 DNA reads TGTGCCAGCTCACGGACTGGATTGTATGGCTACACCTTC. V gene TRBV18 combines with J gene TRBJ1-2; D is undetermined. CDR1 and CDR2 from the germline V gene are KGHSH and LQKENI. This CDR3 comprises 13 residues. Trimming cost V 4 bases and J 5 bases, with 11 bases left between them.

CDR3: CASRRGQGVTDGELFF. The CDR3 nucleotides are TGTGCCAGCAGACGGGGACAGGGAGTAACCGACGGGGAGCTGTTTTTT. This chain connects TRBV7-3 to TRBJ2-2; 9 nucleotides line up with TRBD1. Germline loops: CDR1 SGHTA, CDR2 FQGTGA. V lost 6 bases to trimming and J lost 7 bases; unmatched junction nucleotides: 12. CDR3 length: 16 residues.

V usage is TRBV6-5 and J usage is TRBJ1-5, with D maybe TRBD1 (6 bases). The V end was cut by 7 bases, the J end by 5 bases, with 12 bases between. Germline CDR1 MNHEY, CDR2 SVGAGI. This CDR3 comprises 13 residues. The CDR3: CASNGQNYQPQHF. Written as DNA, the CDR3 is TGTGCCAGCAATGGACAGAATTATCAGCCCCAGCATTTT.

The rearrangement uses TRBV5-5 and TRBJ2-7, with 10 positions matching TRBD1. CDR1 and CDR2 from the germline V gene are SGHKS and YYEKEE (reference sequence). The CDR3 is 15 residues long. V shed 4 bases and J 1 base; nucleotides not matched to a gene: 5. This CDR3 is CASSLGTGASYEQYV. CDR3 DNA sequence: TGTGCCAGCAGCCTAGGGACAGGGGCATCCTACGAGCAGTACGTC.

This chain links TRBV9 with TRBJ2-2; D not certain. In germline, CDR1 is SGDLS, CDR2 YYNGEE. The CDR3 covers 13 residues. The germline V and J ends were trimmed by 0 bases and 8 bases, with 8 bases remaining between them. CDR3 region: CASSVGFYGELFF. The CDR3 DNA follows: TGTGCCAGCAGCGTAGGCTTCTATGGGGAGCTGTTTTTT.

This clone has just one count. The chain employs TRBV4-1 and TRBJ2-1; 8 bases map to TRBD2. The germline CDR1 and CDR2 sequences are MGHRA and YSYEKL. Trimming cost V 4 bases and J 4 bases; bases outside gene matches: 18. CDR3 length: 19 residues. CDR3 nucleotide sequence: TGCGCCAGCAGCCCCACCTCGTCCCCAGTAGCGGGAAGATACAATGAGCAGTTCTTC. This translates into CASSPTSSPVAGRYNEQFF.

The genes are TRBV7-8 and TRBJ2-7; 7 nucleotides line up with TRBD2. The length of the CDR3 is 16 residues. Germline-derived CDR1 and CDR2 are SGHVS and FQNEAQ. J lost 3 bases, V lost 2 bases, and 10 bases had no gene match. CDR3 DNA sequence: TGTGCCAGCAGCTTACGTATAGCGGGCGACCGCTACGAGCAGTACTTC. This sequence encodes CASSLRIAGDRYEQYF. Combining the CDR3 with reference TRBV7-8 and TRBJ2-7 gives the whole variable domain GAGVSQSPRYKVAKRGQDVALRCDPISGHVSLFWYQQALGQGPEFLTYFQNEAQLDKSGLPSDRFFAERPEGSVSTLKIQRTQQEDSAVYLCASSLRIAGDRYEQYFGPGTRLTVT.

The table lists this clone with a few counts. The DNA of the CDR3 is TGTGCCAGCAGCCAAGACAGGAGCACAGATACGCAGTATTTT. It encodes CASSQDRSTDTQYF. The rearrangement uses TRBV4-2 and TRBJ2-3; no reliable D call. This CDR3 is built from 14 residues. Trimming pared 0 bases from V and 0 bases from J, leaving 4 bases between. The germline V gene has CDR1 LGHNA and CDR2 YNFKEQ.

This clone was seen ten or more times. The CDR3 bases are TGTGCCAGCAGTTTCGGAGACGGGACAGATACGCAGTATTTT. Its protein product is CASSFGDGTDTQYF. The chain couples TRBV27 to TRBJ2-3; no reliable D call. With 3 bases removed from V and 3 bases from J, the gap between germline ends came to 10 bases. The CDR3 runs to 14 residues. Germline V CDR1 and CDR2: MNHEY, SMNVEV (reference sequence).

V gene TRBV3-1 (or the pseudogene TRBV3-2) combines with J gene TRBJ2-7, with 7 bases identical to TRBD2. The CDR3 is made up of 15 amino acids. V shed 2 bases, J shed 0 bases, and the junction held 4 bases outside the gene matches. Germline lookup yields CDR1 LGHDT and CDR2 YNNKEL (reference sequence). The CDR3 bases are TGTGCCAGCAGCCAAACGGGAGGACCCTCCTACGAGCAGTACTTC. Translating it yields CASSQTGGPSYEQYF.

The chain carries TRBV6-6 and TRBJ2-2; TRBD1 might be the D (6 bases). The CDR3 runs to 15 residues. V was clipped by 5 bases and J by 1 base, with 11 bases between them. Germline values: CDR1 MNHNY, CDR2 SVGAGI (reference sequence). The CDR3 loop reads CASSRTEMNTGELFF. CDR3 nucleotide sequence: TGTGCCAGCAGTCGGACAGAGATGAACACCGGGGAGCTGTTTTTT.

Worth noting for this clone: A much larger clone is a single base away; this may be a read error. The V call is TRBV7-2, the J call TRBJ2-1; D not resolved. The V and J ends lost 2 bases and 6 bases respectively, with 8 bases between them. Germline CDR1 is SGHTA and CDR2 is FQGNSA. The CDR3 is made up of 13 amino acids. CDR3 sequence (DNA): TGTGCCAGCAGCTTACAACGGTTCAATGAGCAGTTCTTC. It codes for CASSLQRFNEQFF.

This chain uses TRBV11-2 with TRBJ2-1; D perhaps matches TRBD2 (6 bases). This CDR3 spans 13 amino acids. In germline, CDR1 is SGHAT, CDR2 FQNNGV. Trimming pared 1 base from V and 8 bases from J, leaving 9 bases between. For the CDR3, the DNA is TGTGCCAGCAGCTTAGCGGGGGTCCATGAGCAGTTCTTC. This encodes CASSLAGVHEQFF.

This chain links TRBV18 with TRBJ2-5; 11 bases fit TRBD2. V dropped 2 bases and J dropped 5; count of bases not matched to a gene: 10. Germline CDR1 and CDR2: KGHSH and LQKENI. The CDR3 contains 17 residues. CDR3 coding DNA: TGTGCCAGCTCACCAGCCCCACTAGCGGGGGTCGGTGAGACCCAGTACTTC. Protein sequence: CASSPAPLAGVGETQYF.

CDR3 loop: CASSEEFGAGNTIYF. CDR3 DNA sequence: TGTGCCAGCAGTGAGGAGTTCGGCGCTGGAAACACCATATATTTT. V and J are TRBV2 and TRBJ1-3, with D unresolved. The CDR3 has 15 amino acids. Trimming cost V 3 bases and J 2 bases, with 11 bases left between them. Germline values: CDR1 SNHLY, CDR2 FYNNEI.

This clone was seen a handful of times. The genes are TRBV5-1 and TRBJ2-1; D may be TRBD1 (6 bases). This CDR3 spans 15 amino acids. The V gene's germline CDR1 is SGHRS and CDR2 YFSETQ. Trimming cost V 4 bases and J 7 bases, with 18 bases left between them. CDR3 DNA sequence: TGCGCCAGCAGCCCGACCAGGACAGATAGGAATGAGCAGTTCTTC. Translating it yields CASSPTRTDRNEQFF. The full variable domain, completed using reference TRBV5-1 and TRBJ2-1, is KAGVTQTPRYLIKTRGQQVTLSCSPISGHRSVSWYQQTPGQGLQFLFEYFSETQRNKGNFPGRFSGRQFSNSRSEMNVSTLELGDSALYLCASSPTRTDRNEQFFGPGTRLTVL.

The J gene is TRBJ1-1, the V gene TRBV10-3, with D perhaps TRBD1 (5 bases). Trimming cost V 4 bases and J 0 bases, with 9 bases left between them. CDR1 and CDR2 (germline): ENHRY, SYGVKD. The CDR3 sequence is 14 residues long. The CDR3 region is CAISGEGVNTEAFF. DNA of the CDR3: TGTGCCATCAGTGGTGAAGGGGTGAACACTGAAGCTTTCTTT.